The T cell receptor (beta chain) under discussion was sequenced for a study of breast tumors, draining lymph nodes, adjacent tissues. This clonotype was recorded once. In TCRdb, the multiplex PCR reads were re-called with MiXCR into one record per CDR3 protein. The table records tens of thousands of distinct CDR3 sequences, over 25% of them present only once. Samples came from axillary lymph nodes draining the breast cancer. The CDR3 extends over 16 amino acids. The J segment lost 5 bases and the V segment lost 1 base, leaving 12 bases of the junction unmatched. Germline V CDR1 and CDR2: SGHRS, YFSETQ.

The source is a female donor with breast cancer. Some clones in this sample may be carry-over from other donors' samples. Source material: axillary lymph node tissue. The gene calls are TRBV5-1 and TRBJ2-7; 7 bases match TRBD1. CDR3 amino acids: CASSLILSGQFNEQYF. The DNA for the CDR3 is TGCGCCAGCAGCTTGATATTGTCGGGACAGTTCAACGAGCAGTACTTC. The complete variable domain, with remaining parts taken from reference TRBV5-1 and TRBJ2-7, reads KAGVTQTPRYLIKTRGQQVTLSCSPISGHRSVSWYQQTPGQGLQFLFEYFSETQRNKGNFPGRFSGRQFSNSRSEMNVSTLELGDSALYLCASSLILSGQFNEQYFGPGTRLTVT.